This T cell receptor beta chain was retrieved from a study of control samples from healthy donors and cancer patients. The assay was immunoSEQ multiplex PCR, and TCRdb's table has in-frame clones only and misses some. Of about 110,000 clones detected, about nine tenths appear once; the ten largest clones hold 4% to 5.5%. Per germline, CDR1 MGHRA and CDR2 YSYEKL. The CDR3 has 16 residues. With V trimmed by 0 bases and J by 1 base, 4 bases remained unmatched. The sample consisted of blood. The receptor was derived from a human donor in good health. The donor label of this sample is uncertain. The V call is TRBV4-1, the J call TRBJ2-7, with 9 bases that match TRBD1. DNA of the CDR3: TGCGCCAGCAGCCAAGATCGACAGGGGGGATCCTACGAGCAGTACTTC. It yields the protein CASSQDRQGGSYEQYF.